This T cell receptor beta chain is from a study of identifying expanded T cells in peripheral blood. The table came from immunoSEQ multiplex PCR; TCRdb's copy has only in-frame clones and leaves some out. The data contain about 52,000 clones, approximately 80% of them singletons. CDR3 length: 15 amino acids. Germline V gene sequence: CDR1 SGHVS, CDR2 FNYEAQ. Trimming took 2 bases from V and 5 from J; bases not matched to a gene: 5. J is TRBJ2-3 and V is TRBV7-6, with 9 bases fitting TRBD2. This receptor was identified in a person aged 18 to 69 in good health. The specimen was blood. CDR3 loop: CASSLNLAGLDTQYF. CDR3 DNA sequence: TGTGCCAGCAGCTTAAATCTAGCGGGATTAGATACGCAGTATTTT.